The clone carrying this T cell receptor (beta chain) was detected a few times. TCRdb ran MiXCR on the 5' RACE reads and lists one entry per CDR3 protein. The sample records about 130,000 distinct CDR3 sequences, 9.3% being singletons. CDR1 and CDR2 (germline): DFQATT, SNEGSKA (reference sequence). This CDR3 comprises 17 residues. J was trimmed by 8 bases and V by 6 bases; bases with no gene match: 15. These data originate in a study of CD8 T cells in ankylosing spondylitis. The sample was blood, either unsorted or a sorted T cell fraction (not recorded which). The rearrangement links TRBV20-1 to TRBJ2-1, with 14 bases matching TRBD2. The receptor was isolated from a male donor with ankylosing spondylitis or in good health (not recorded which). CDR3 bases: TGCAGTGCACAGACTAGCGGGAGGGCCCGCCCGGGAGATGAGCAGTTCTTC. Protein product: CSAQTSGRARPGDEQFF.